This T cell receptor (beta chain) was retrieved from a study of T cell repertoires in cytomegalovirus infection. Whole-study context: CMV epitopes that were recently identified and HLA-C-restricted were used alongside well-studied HLA-B-restricted ones. Carrying CMV and the relevant HLA type showed in public TCR beta signatures.

In TCRdb, the reads were re-called with MiXCR into one record per CDR3 protein. The sample records 640,000 or so distinct CDR3 sequences, around a third being singletons. Of note for this clonotype: The antigen is undetermined.

Broader study findings: Cumulative frequency (of public TCR beta family members) identified carriers of CMV plus the relevant HLA. HLA-C-restricted CMV clonotypes gave the most frequent clonotype in two of eight donors.

The length of the CDR3 is 12 residues. V was shortened by 4 bases and J by 5 bases, with 11 bases between the two germline ends. CDR1 and CDR2 from the germline V gene are SQVTM and ANQGSEA. This specimen consisted of cultured PBMCs, obtained from culture after CMV antigen stimulation. This chain joins TRBV29-1 and TRBJ2-5; D unclear. The clonotype originates from a human donor in good health (CMV status not recorded). Some clones in this sample may be carry-over from other donors' samples. The CDR3 sequence is CSVVWLGETQYF. For the CDR3, the DNA is TGCAGCGTTGTTTGGCTCGGGGAGACCCAGTACTTC.